The entry below gives a single TCR beta chain sequence along with its context. Its antigen is not known. The data are from a study of T cell responses to AZD1222 COVID-19 vaccine. Some clones are missing from TCRdb's copy, which holds only in-frame ones; the method was immunoSEQ multiplex PCR. The sample carries about 130,000 clones, 94% recorded once. Study observations and caveats: With dominance at 160-218 and 743-854, vaccine-associated CD4 TCRs spanned spike. The study identified only six AZD1222 recipients as seropositive at baseline.

J gave up 5 bases and V 4 bases, and 5 bases lay outside the gene matches. The CDR3 extends over 15 amino acids. In germline, CDR1 is MGHRA, CDR2 YSYEKL. This clonotype was obtained from an adult in good health. The chain combines TRBV4-1 with TRBJ2-1; TRBD2 aligns across 10 bases. The sequences come from peripheral blood, collected on day 0 of AZD1222 vaccination. CDR3 coding DNA: TGCGCCAGCAGCCGCACCGGGACTAGCGACAATGAGCAGTTCTTC. Its translation is CASSRTGTSDNEQFF.